Shown below are 29 T cell receptor beta chains from a single sample sequenced in a study of CXCR3-negative and CXCR3-positive naive CD8 T cells. Findings and limits, study-wide: The TRB CDR3s that CXCR3-positive naive cells carried were more hydrophobic than those of CXCR3-negative naive cells.

5' RACE with UMI labels generated the TRB cDNA libraries. After re-calling the 5' RACE reads, TCRdb lists one entry per CDR3 protein, DNA absent. Reported are around 160,000 distinct CDR3 sequences; the ten largest clones contain around 0.28%. These receptors' targets are unknown. The material sequenced was naive CXCR3+ CD8+ T cells from blood. Regarding subset: CD45RO-CCR7+CD27+CD95- naive CD8+ T cells expressing CXCR3 (TNR3+). These receptors originate from a human donor in good health. Some clones in this sample may be carry-over from other donors' samples.

V and J are TRBV7-8 and TRBJ1-2; TCRdb lists TRBD1, though no DNA is available to test this call. The CDR3 has 12 residues. Germline loops: CDR1 SGHVS, CDR2 FQNEAQ. CDR3 region: CASSSGMGGYTF.

V is TRBV29-1 and J is TRBJ1-6; TCRdb's assignment of TRBD1 cannot be checked, as there is no DNA. The CDR3 spans 13 residues. Germline V gives CDR1 SQVTM, CDR2 ANQGSEA. The CDR3 protein is CSAGQGGDSPLHF.

The V and J genes are TRBV28 and TRBJ2-2; TCRdb's D gene call, TRBD1, goes unchecked for lack of DNA. Per the germline V gene, CDR1 is MDHEN and CDR2 is SYDVKM. The CDR3 extends over 16 amino acids. CDR3 in amino acids: CASSLTGGPNTGELFF.

The chain carries TRBV5-1 and TRBJ2-1; TCRdb designates TRBD2, a call that cannot be tested without DNA. This CDR3 is 16 amino acids long. Germline V gene sequence: CDR1 SGHRS, CDR2 YFSETQ. CDR3 amino acids: CASSLRGKAPYNEQFF.

The rearrangement joins TRBV10-3 to TRBJ2-7; as DNA is missing, the TRBD2 call by TCRdb cannot be tested. In germline, CDR1 is ENHRY, CDR2 SYGVKD. This CDR3 contains 17 residues. CDR3 loop: CAITGYERDSGLYEQYF.

This sequence joins TRBV4-2 and TRBJ2-5; there is no DNA to check the TCRdb D call of TRBD2. The CDR3 extends over 18 amino acids. Per germline, CDR1 LGHNA and CDR2 YNFKEQ. The CDR3 spells CASSPRWTSGGAEETQYF.

Here the CDR3 reads CAFERESYNEQFF. The chain couples TRBV5-4 to TRBJ2-1. Germline assignment: CDR1 SGHNT and CDR2 YYREEE (reference sequence). The CDR3 totals 13 residues.

The chain links TRBV7-3 to TRBJ2-1; TCRdb's D call of TRBD1 is untestable without DNA. The CDR3 runs to 16 residues. Germline V gene lookup returns CDR1 SGHTA and CDR2 FQGTGA. Here the CDR3 reads CASSLIPAESYNEQFF.

The chain recombines TRBV7-2 with TRBJ2-7; without DNA, the TCRdb call of TRBD1 cannot be checked. The CDR3 sequence is 14 residues long. Germline CDR1 and CDR2: SGHTA and FQGNSA. CDR3 sequence: CASSYGTGGHEHYF.

This rearrangement joins TRBV10-3 to TRBJ1-1; absent DNA, TCRdb's TRBD1 call cannot be checked. The CDR3 totals 14 residues. Germline V gene lookup returns CDR1 ENHRY and CDR2 SYGVKD. The CDR3 loop is CAISVGTGRTEAFF.

This chain joins TRBV29-1 and TRBJ2-1; TCRdb indicates TRBD1, and absent DNA this call remains unverified. CDR1 SQVTM and CDR2 ANQGSEA come from the germline V gene. The CDR3 spans 12 residues. Here the CDR3 reads CSVGSGGNEQFF.

The chain employs TRBV27 and TRBJ1-5. The germline V gene encodes CDR1 MNHEY and CDR2 SMNVEV (reference sequence). CDR3 length: 13 residues. CDR3 protein: CASSRADGEPQHF.

The CDR3 protein is CSARDRVPSYEQYF. This chain joins TRBV20-1 and TRBJ2-7; with no DNA, the TCRdb D assignment of TRBD1 cannot be verified. The CDR3 covers 14 residues. In germline, CDR1 is DFQATT, CDR2 SNEGSKA (reference sequence).

The chain combines TRBV7-9 with TRBJ2-7; TCRdb picks TRBD1, but there is no DNA to check that call. The CDR3 spans 14 residues. Germline V gives CDR1 SEHNR, CDR2 FQNEAQ (reference sequence). The CDR3 sequence: CASSRGDTRYEQYF.

The chain employs TRBV29-1 and TRBJ2-5; TCRdb's assignment of TRBD2 cannot be checked, as there is no DNA. CDR1 and CDR2 from the germline V gene are SQVTM and ANQGSEA. This CDR3 region has 14 residues. The CDR3 sequence: CSVEDLGLAPSQYF. The entire variable domain, with the rest obtained from reference TRBV29-1 and TRBJ2-5, is as follows: SAVISQKPSRDICQRGTSLTIQCQVDSQVTMMFWYRQQPGQSLTLIATANQGSEATYESGFVIDKFPISRPNLTFSTLTVSNMSPEDSSIYLCSVEDLGLAPSQYFGPGTRLLVL.

The chain recombines TRBV3-1 with TRBJ2-7; without DNA, the TCRdb call of TRBD2 cannot be checked. The CDR3 runs to 15 residues. The germline gives CDR1 LGHDT, CDR2 YNNKEL (reference sequence). CDR3 protein: CASSQGTSGIYEQYF.

J is TRBJ1-1 and V is TRBV28. CDR1 is MDHEN and CDR2 is SYDVKM in the germline V gene. This CDR3 contains 17 residues. CDR3 in amino acids: CASSPNTVGSSNTEAFF.

The chain uses TRBV10-3 and TRBJ2-3; there is no DNA to check the TCRdb D call of TRBD1. The CDR3 totals 15 residues. Germline V gives CDR1 ENHRY, CDR2 SYGVKD. The CDR3: CAISEGQGGEDTQYF.

The chain combines TRBV5-1 with TRBJ2-7; as DNA is missing, the TRBD2 call by TCRdb cannot be tested. CDR1 is SGHRS and CDR2 is YFSETQ in the germline V gene. The CDR3 is 16 amino acids. The CDR3 protein is CASRSLTSGIWYEQYF.

This sequence joins TRBV3-1 and TRBJ2-5; TCRdb names TRBD2, which stays unverified in the absence of DNA. The germline V gene encodes CDR1 LGHDT and CDR2 YNNKEL (reference sequence). This CDR3 is 15 amino acids long. Here the CDR3 reads CASSQQREVPETQYF.

V gene TRBV28 combines with J gene TRBJ2-3; TCRdb gives TRBD1 as the D gene, but with no DNA this cannot be confirmed. CDR1 MDHEN and CDR2 SYDVKM come from the germline V gene. This CDR3 is built from 23 residues. The CDR3 spells CASSSAILRDRSKNYRDADTQYF.

This chain joins TRBV30 and TRBJ2-6; TCRdb outputs TRBD1, but without DNA this stays unchecked. Germline values: CDR1 GTSNPN, CDR2 SVGIG (reference sequence). This CDR3 region has 16 residues. CDR3 sequence: CAWTGALDSGANVLTF.

This chain joins TRBV12-3 or TRBV12-4 and TRBJ2-7; the D call from TCRdb, TRBD2, cannot be confirmed without DNA. CDR3 length: 17 amino acids. The CDR3 protein is CASSLAEIGPASYEQYF.

The chain employs TRBV4-1 and TRBJ2-1; TCRdb's D call of TRBD2 is untestable without DNA. The germline CDR1 and CDR2 sequences are MGHRA and YSYEKL. This CDR3 is 15 amino acids long. The CDR3 loop reads CASSQATSGGDEQFF.

The chain combines TRBV12-3 or TRBV12-4 with TRBJ2-7; the D call from TCRdb, TRBD1, cannot be confirmed without DNA. The CDR3 is made up of 17 amino acids. The CDR3 sequence: CASRKATDSNRAYEQYF.

This chain joins TRBV7-9 and TRBJ1-1; the D gene TCRdb calls, TRBD1, cannot be checked with no DNA. This CDR3 is built from 14 residues. Germline V gives CDR1 SEHNR, CDR2 FQNEAQ (reference sequence). This CDR3 is CASSPVVGDTEAFF.

The gene calls are TRBV6-2 or TRBV6-3 and TRBJ2-1; TCRdb lists TRBD1, though no DNA is available to test this call. The CDR3 extends over 15 amino acids. In germline, CDR1 is MNHEY, CDR2 SVGEGT. This CDR3 reads CASFKGDSHYNEQFF.

The chain links TRBV7-9 to TRBJ2-5; TCRdb's D call of TRBD2 is untestable without DNA. Germline CDR1 is SEHNR and CDR2 is FQNEAQ (reference sequence). CDR3 length equals 14 residues. The CDR3 loop reads CASSIGTSVGTQYF.

The gene calls are TRBV11-1 and TRBJ2-7. Germline V gives CDR1 SGHAT, CDR2 FQDESV (reference sequence). The CDR3 has 16 residues. CDR3 sequence reads: CASSLWIAASSYEQYF.